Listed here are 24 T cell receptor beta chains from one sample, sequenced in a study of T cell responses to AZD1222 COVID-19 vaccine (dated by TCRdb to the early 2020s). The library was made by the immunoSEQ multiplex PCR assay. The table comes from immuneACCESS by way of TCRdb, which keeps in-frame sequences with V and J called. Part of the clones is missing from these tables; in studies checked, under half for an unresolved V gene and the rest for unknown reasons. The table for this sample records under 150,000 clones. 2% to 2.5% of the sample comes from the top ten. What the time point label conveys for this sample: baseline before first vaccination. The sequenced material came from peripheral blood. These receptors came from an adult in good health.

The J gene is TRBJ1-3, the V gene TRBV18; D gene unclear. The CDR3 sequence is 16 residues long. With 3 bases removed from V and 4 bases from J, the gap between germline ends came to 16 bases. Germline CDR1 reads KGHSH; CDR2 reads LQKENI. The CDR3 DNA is TGTGCCAGCTCACCTTCGAGTTCCTCACGAGGAAACACCATATATTTT. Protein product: CASSPSSSSRGNTIYF.

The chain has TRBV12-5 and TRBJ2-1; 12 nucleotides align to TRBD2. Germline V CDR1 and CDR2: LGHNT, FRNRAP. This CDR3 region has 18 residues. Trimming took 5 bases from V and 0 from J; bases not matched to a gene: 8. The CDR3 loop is CASGPGLAGPHSYNEQFF. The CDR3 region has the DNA TGTGCTAGTGGTCCTGGACTAGCGGGGCCCCACTCCTACAATGAGCAGTTCTTC.

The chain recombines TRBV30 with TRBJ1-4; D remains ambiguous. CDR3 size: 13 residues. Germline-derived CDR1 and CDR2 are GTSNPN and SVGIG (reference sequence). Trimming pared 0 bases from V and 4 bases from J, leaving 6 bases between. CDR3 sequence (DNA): TGTGCCTGGAGTGTTGGGGTTAATGAAAAACTGTTTTTT. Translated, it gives CAWSVGVNEKLFF.

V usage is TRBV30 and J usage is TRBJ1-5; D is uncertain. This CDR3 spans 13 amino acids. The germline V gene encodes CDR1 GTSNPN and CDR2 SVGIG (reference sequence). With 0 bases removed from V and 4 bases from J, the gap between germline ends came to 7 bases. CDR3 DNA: TGTGCCTGGAGTGTGGGGTCTAATCAGCCCCAGCATTTT. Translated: CAWSVGSNQPQHF.

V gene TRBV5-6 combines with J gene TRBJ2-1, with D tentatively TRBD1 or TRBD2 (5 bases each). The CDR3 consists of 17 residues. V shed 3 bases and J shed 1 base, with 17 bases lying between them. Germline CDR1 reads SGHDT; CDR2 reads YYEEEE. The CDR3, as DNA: TGTGCCAGCAGCTCTTGGGACGGGGTTGGATCCTACAATGAGCAGTTCTTC. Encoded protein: CASSSWDGVGSYNEQFF.

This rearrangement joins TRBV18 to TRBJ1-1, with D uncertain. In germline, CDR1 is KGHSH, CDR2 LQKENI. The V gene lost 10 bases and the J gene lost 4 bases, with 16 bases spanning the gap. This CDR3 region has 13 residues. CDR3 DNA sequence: TGTGCCACCGGCGGGTCTCATGGCACTGAAGCTTTCTTT. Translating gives CATGGSHGTEAFF.

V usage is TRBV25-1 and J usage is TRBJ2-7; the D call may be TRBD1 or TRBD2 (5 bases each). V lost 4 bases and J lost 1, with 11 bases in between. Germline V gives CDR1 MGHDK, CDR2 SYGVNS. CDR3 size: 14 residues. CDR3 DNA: TGTGCCAGCAGTGGGGACGGACCTTCCTACGAGCAGTACTTC. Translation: CASSGDGPSYEQYF.

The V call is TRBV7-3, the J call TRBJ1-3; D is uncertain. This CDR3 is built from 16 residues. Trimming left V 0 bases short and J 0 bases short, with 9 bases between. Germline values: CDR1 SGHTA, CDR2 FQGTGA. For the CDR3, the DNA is TGTGCCAGCAGCTTAACCCCGGGAGACTCTGGAAACACCATATATTTT. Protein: CASSLTPGDSGNTIYF.

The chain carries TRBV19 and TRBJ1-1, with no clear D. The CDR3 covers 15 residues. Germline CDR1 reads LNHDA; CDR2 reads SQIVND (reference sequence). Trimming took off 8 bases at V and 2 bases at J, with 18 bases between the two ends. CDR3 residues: CASRSKIGRNTEAFF. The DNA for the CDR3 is TGTGCCAGTCGATCCAAAATAGGGCGAAACACTGAAGCTTTCTTT.

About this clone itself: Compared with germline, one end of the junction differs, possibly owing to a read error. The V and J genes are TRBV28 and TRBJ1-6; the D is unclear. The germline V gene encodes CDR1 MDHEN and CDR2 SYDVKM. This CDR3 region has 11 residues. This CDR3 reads CASSKHSPLHF. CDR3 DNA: TGTGCCAGCAGCAAACATTCGCCCCTCCACTTT.

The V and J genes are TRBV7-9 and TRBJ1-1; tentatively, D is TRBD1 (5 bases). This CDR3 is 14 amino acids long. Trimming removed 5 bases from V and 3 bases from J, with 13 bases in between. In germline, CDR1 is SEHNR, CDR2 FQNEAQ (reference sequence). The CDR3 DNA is TGTGCCAGCAGCCCCCAGGGTCGGGACACTGAAGCTTTCTTT. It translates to CASSPQGRDTEAFF.

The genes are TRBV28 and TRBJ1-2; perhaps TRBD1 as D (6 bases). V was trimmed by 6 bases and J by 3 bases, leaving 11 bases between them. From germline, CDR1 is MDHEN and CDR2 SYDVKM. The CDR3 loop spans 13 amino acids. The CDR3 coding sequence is TGTGCCAGCAGGGAACAGGGAGACTATGGCTACACCTTC. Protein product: CASREQGDYGYTF.

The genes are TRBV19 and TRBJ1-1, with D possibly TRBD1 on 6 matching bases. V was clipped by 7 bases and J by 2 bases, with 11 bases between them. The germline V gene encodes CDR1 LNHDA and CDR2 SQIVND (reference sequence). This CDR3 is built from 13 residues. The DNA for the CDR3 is TGTGCCAGTATTTCAGGGGTAAACACTGAAGCTTTCTTT. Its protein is CASISGVNTEAFF. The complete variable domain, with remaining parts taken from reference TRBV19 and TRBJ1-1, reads DGGITQSPKYLFRKEGQNVTLSCEQNLNHDAMYWYRQDPGQGLRLIYYSQIVNDFQKGDIAEGYSVSREKKESFPLTVTSAQKNPTAFYLCASISGVNTEAFFGQGTRLTVV.

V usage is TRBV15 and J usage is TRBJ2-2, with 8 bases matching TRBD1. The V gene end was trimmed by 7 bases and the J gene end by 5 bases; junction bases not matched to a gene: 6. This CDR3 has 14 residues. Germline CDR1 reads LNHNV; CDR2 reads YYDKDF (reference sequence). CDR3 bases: TGTGCCACCAAAAACAGGGGGAGTACCGGGGAGCTGTTTTTT. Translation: CATKNRGSTGELFF.

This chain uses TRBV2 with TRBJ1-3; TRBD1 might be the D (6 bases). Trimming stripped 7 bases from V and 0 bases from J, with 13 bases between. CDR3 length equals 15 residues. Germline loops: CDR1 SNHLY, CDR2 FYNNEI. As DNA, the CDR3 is TGTGCCAGCACTAGGGACATCTACTCTGGAAACACCATATATTTT. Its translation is CASTRDIYSGNTIYF.

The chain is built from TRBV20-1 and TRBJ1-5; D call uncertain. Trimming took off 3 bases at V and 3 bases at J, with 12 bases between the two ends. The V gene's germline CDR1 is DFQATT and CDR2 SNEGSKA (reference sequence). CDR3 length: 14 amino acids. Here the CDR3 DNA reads TGCAGTGCTAGTTCCGTCAAATCCAATCAGCCCCAGCATTTT. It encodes CSASSVKSNQPQHF.

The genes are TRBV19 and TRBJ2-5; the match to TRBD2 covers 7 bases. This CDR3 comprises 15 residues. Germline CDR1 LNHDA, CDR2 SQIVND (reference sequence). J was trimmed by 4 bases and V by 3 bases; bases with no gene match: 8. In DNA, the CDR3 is TGTGCCAGTAGTATTCTGGGGGGGAGCAGAGAGACCCAGTACTTC. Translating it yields CASSILGGSRETQYF.

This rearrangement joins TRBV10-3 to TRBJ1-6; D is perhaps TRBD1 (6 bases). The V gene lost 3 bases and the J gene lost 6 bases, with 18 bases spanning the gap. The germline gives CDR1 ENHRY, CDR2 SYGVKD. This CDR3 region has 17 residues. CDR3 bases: TGTGCCATCAGTGATTTCGGGAGACAGGACGCTAATTCACCCCTCCACTTT. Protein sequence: CAISDFGRQDANSPLHF.

CDR3 protein: CAAASGGFSYGYTF. CDR3 coding DNA: TGTGCCGCCGCCTCAGGGGGTTTCTCCTATGGCTACACCTTC. The chain recombines TRBV7-2 with TRBJ1-2, with TRBD1 matching over 7 bases. Germline V gene data show CDR1 as SGHTA and CDR2 as FQGNSA. CDR3 length: 14 amino acids. V shed 11 bases, J shed 4 bases, and the junction held 13 bases outside the gene matches.

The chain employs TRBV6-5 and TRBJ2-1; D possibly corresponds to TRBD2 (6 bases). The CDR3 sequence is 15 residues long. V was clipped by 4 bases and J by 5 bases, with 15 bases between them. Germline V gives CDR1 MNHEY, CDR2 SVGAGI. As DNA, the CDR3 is TGTGCCAGCAGTTTCAGCGGGTACGGTAACAATGAGCAGTTCTTC. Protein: CASSFSGYGNNEQFF.

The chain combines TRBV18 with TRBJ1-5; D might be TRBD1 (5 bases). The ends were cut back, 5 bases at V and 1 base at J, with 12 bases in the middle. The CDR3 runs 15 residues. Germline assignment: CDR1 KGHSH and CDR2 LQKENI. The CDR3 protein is CASSRWAGSNQPQHF. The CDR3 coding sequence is TGTGCCAGCTCAAGGTGGGCAGGGAGCAATCAGCCCCAGCATTTT.

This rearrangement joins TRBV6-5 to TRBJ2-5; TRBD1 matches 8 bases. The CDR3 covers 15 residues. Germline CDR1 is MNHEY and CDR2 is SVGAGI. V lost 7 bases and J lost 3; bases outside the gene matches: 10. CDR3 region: CASTKLQGVKETQYF. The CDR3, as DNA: TGTGCCAGCACCAAATTACAGGGGGTCAAAGAGACCCAGTACTTC.

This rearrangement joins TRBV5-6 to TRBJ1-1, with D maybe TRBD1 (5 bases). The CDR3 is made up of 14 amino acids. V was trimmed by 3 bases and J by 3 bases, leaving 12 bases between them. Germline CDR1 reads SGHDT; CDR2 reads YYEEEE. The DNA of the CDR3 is TGTGCCAGCAGCTCGGGGCCTCGAGACACTGAAGCTTTCTTT. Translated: CASSSGPRDTEAFF.

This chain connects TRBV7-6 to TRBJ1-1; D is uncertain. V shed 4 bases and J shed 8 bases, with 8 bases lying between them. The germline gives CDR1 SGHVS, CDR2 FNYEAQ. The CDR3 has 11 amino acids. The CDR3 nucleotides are TGTGCCAGCAGCTCCCTCATAGAAGCTTTCTTT. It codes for CASSSLIEAFF.